A single sample is the source of the 23 T cell receptor beta chains below, sequenced in a study of immune characterization of retroperitoneal liposarcoma. Via MiXCR, TCRdb re-called the PCR reads, giving one row per CDR3 protein. There are about 12,000 distinct CDR3 sequences in the sample; about half occur only once, and roughly 12% lies in the top ten. Input material: tumor tissue. Receptors originate from a female donor with retroperitoneal liposarcoma.

The sample holds one count of this clonotype. Since the CDR3 does not end with the conserved phenylalanine or tryptophan, this likely comes from a read error. No DNA is shown, since the ends of the CDR3 on it are uncertain; the CDR3 is the one TCRdb lists. This chain links TRBV10-3 with TRBJ2-6; the table names TRBD1, a call not compared with the DNA. 9 amino acids form the CDR3, both terminal residues included. CDR1 is ENHRY, CDR2 SYGVKD, per germline. The CDR3 reads CAISESKGG.

The rearrangement joins TRBV10-3 to TRBJ2-1; 16 bases map to TRBD2. Germline V gene sequence: CDR1 ENHRY, CDR2 SYGVKD. The CDR3 length is 16 residues. V was pared by 5 bases and J by 6 bases, with 4 bases of the junction left unmatched. DNA of the CDR3: TGTGCCATCAGTCCCGGGACTAGCGGGAGGGCCAATGAGCAGTTCTTC. It specifies CAISPGTSGRANEQFF.

The V gene is TRBV6-1, the J gene TRBJ1-6; D unclear. The CDR3 loop spans 12 amino acids. Germline V gene lookup returns CDR1 MNHNS and CDR2 SASEGT. V was shortened by 6 bases and J by 3 bases, with 3 bases between the two germline ends. CDR3 coding DNA: TGTGCCAGCAGGGACTATAATTCACCCCTCCACTTT. Protein product: CASRDYNSPLHF.

This clonotype was detected only once. The rearrangement uses TRBV7-2 and TRBJ2-7, with D perhaps TRBD2 (6 bases). The CDR3 extends over 15 amino acids. The V gene's germline CDR1 is SGHTA and CDR2 FQGNSA. V gave up 7 bases and J gave up 1 base, with 17 bases separating them. CDR3 bases: TGTGCCAGCATTGGAGGGCCAGGGTGGTCCTACGAGCAGTACTTC. Translated: CASIGGPGWSYEQYF.

This clonotype has a single count. The chain couples TRBV6-5 to TRBJ2-1, with 8 bases identical to TRBD1. The DNA end is a closer match to TRBJ2-7, so the J assignment may be wrong. Germline assignment: CDR1 MNHEY and CDR2 SVGAGI. This CDR3 has 16 amino acids. The CDR3 loop is CASSYGEPTGAYEQYF. The DNA of the CDR3 is TGTGCCAGCAGTTACGGAGAACCGACAGGGGCCTACGAGCAGTACTTC.

Details on this clonotype: A junction boundary mismatches the germline segment, possibly from a read error. The V and J genes are TRBV12-3 or TRBV12-4 and TRBJ2-2, with a possible D match to TRBD2 (7 bases). The CDR3 length is 15 residues. For the CDR3, the DNA is TGTGCCAGCAGGGGGGGGGGCGCGGACACCGGGGGGCTGTTTTTT. This sequence encodes CASRGGGADTGGLFF.

The rearrangement uses TRBV6-1 and TRBJ2-2; 8 positions agree with TRBD1. The germline V gene encodes CDR1 MNHNS and CDR2 SASEGT. The J segment lost 5 bases and the V segment lost 6 bases, leaving 8 bases of the junction unmatched. The CDR3 is made up of 15 amino acids. The chain's CDR3 is CASSWGDRQTGELFF. CDR3 nucleotides: TGTGCCAGCAGCTGGGGGGACAGGCAGACCGGGGAGCTGTTTTTT.

CDR3 nucleotide sequence: TGTGCCAGCAGACTCGGGACTAGCGGGAGAGCCTATTTCTTC. Translating it yields CASRLGTSGRAYFF. The chain links TRBV6-1 to TRBJ2-1; TRBD2 matches at 14 bases. CDR1 MNHNS and CDR2 SASEGT come from the germline V gene. This CDR3 region has 14 residues. The J segment lost 16 bases and the V segment lost 6 bases, leaving 11 bases of the junction unmatched.

In its sample, this clonotype is medium-sized. This chain links TRBV10-1 with TRBJ1-4; a possible D gene is TRBD1 (6 bases). Trimming pared 2 bases from V and 7 bases from J, leaving 17 bases between. In germline, CDR1 is WNHNN, CDR2 SYGVQD (reference sequence). The CDR3 has 16 amino acids. This chain's CDR3 is CASSERGGGCCEKLFF. The CDR3 DNA reads TGCGCCAGCAGTGAGAGGGGGGGGGGATGCTGTGAAAAACTGTTTTTT.

This clonotype is deemed hyperexpanded. V gene TRBV7-2 combines with J gene TRBJ2-1; 11 bases align to TRBD2. The J call may be wrong; the DNA end is better matched by TRBJ2-5. From germline, CDR1 is SGHTA and CDR2 FQGNSA. This CDR3 has 17 residues. The CDR3 is CASSDVAGGLQGETQYF. The CDR3 coding sequence is TGTGCCAGCAGCGACGTAGCGGGAGGGCTTCAAGGAGAGACCCAGTACTTC.

The chain's CDR3 is CASSFDEVSYEQFF. The DNA for the CDR3 is TGTGCCAGCAGCTTCGACGAAGTCTCCTACGAGCAGTTCTTC. The chain recombines TRBV7-2 with TRBJ2-1; D remains unclear. There are 14 residues in the CDR3. V dropped 3 bases and J dropped 10 bases, with 16 bases sitting between them. Germline CDR1 is SGHTA and CDR2 is FQGNSA.

V usage is TRBV7-6 and J usage is TRBJ2-1; TRBD2 matches 10 bases. With V trimmed by 5 bases and J by 12 bases, 19 bases remained unmatched. CDR3 length equals 17 residues. Per the germline V gene, CDR1 is SGHVS and CDR2 is FNYEAQ. CDR3 region: CASSPSVAGGPGAGQFF. The CDR3 DNA follows: TGTGCCAGCAGCCCAAGCGTAGCGGGAGGCCCTGGTGCCGGGCAGTTCTTC.

This clonotype was seen at least ten times. The rearrangement links TRBV6-1 to TRBJ2-5; the match to TRBD2 covers 14 bases. This CDR3 is 16 amino acids long. Germline CDR1 MNHNS, CDR2 SASEGT. Trimming removed 6 bases from V and 4 bases from J; junction bases left unmatched: 7. CDR3 DNA sequence: TGTGCCAGCAGGCCGGGACTAGCGGGAGTAGGAGAGACCCAGTACTTC. As protein: CASRPGLAGVGETQYF.

This rearrangement joins TRBV10-3 to TRBJ2-1, with TRBD2 identical over 7 bases. J was trimmed by 2 bases and V by 4 bases; bases with no gene match: 5. This CDR3 comprises 15 residues. The germline CDR1 and CDR2 sequences are ENHRY and SYGVKD. This CDR3 is CAISGYSGTYNEQFF. CDR3 in DNA: TGTGCCATCAGTGGGTACAGCGGGACCTACAATGAGCAGTTCTTC.

This chain connects TRBV10-3 to TRBJ2-3; 13 nucleotides agree with TRBD2. The junction had 10 bases not matched to a gene; V was cut back by 11 bases and J by 5 bases. Per germline, CDR1 ENHRY and CDR2 SYGVKD. The CDR3 runs 15 residues. CDR3 in DNA: TGTGCCTCAGGGGGACTAGCGGGACGTGGAGATACGCAGTATTTT. It specifies CASGGLAGRGDTQYF.

The chain carries TRBV7-2 and TRBJ1-6; 7 bases match TRBD1. Losses at the gene ends were 3 bases for V and 10 bases for J; bases not matched to a gene: 12. Germline V lookup: CDR1 SGHTA, CDR2 FQGNSA. The CDR3 contains 16 residues. The CDR3 DNA is TGTGCCAGCAGCTTCAGGGGCCAGGGGGTAAGGTCACCCCTCCACTTT. Its protein is CASSFRGQGVRSPLHF.

This chain links TRBV7-6 with TRBJ2-1; the match to TRBD2 covers 13 bases. The germline V gene has CDR1 SGHVS and CDR2 FNYEAQ. The CDR3 loop spans 18 amino acids. V trimming: 1 base; J trimming: 9 bases; junction bases outside the gene matches: 12. In DNA form, the CDR3 reads TGTGCCAGCAGCTTAGAGTCCGGGACTAGCGGGGTTTTGGGTGAGCAGTTCTTC. Amino acids: CASSLESGTSGVLGEQFF.

This chain uses TRBV4-3 with TRBJ2-1; 10 nucleotides line up with TRBD2. V lost 0 bases and J lost 6; bases outside the gene matches: 5. Germline lookup yields CDR1 LGHNA and CDR2 YSLEER. This CDR3 region has 16 residues. CDR3 in amino acids: CASSQERAGGLNEQFF. The CDR3 bases are TGCGCCAGCAGCCAAGAGCGAGCGGGGGGGCTCAATGAGCAGTTCTTC.

The V gene is TRBV7-2, the J gene TRBJ2-3, with 8 bases that match TRBD2. The last part of the DNA fits TRBJ2-5 better; the J call may be wrong. Germline lookup yields CDR1 SGHTA and CDR2 FQGNSA. This CDR3 is built from 14 residues. The CDR3 DNA reads TGTGCCAGCAGCCCTGAAGCGCTAGCGGGGACCCAGTACTTC. The encoded protein is CASSPEALAGTQYF.

There are many counts of this clonotype. The rearrangement links TRBV11-3 to TRBJ2-1; TRBD2 matches 7 bases. The DNA end lines up better with TRBJ2-7; the J call may be wrong. The CDR3 has 15 amino acids. The V gene's germline CDR1 is SGHNT and CDR2 YENEEA. The CDR3 protein is CASSRGGEPYNEQYF. The CDR3, as DNA: TGTGCCAGCAGCCGCGGGGGAGAACCCTACAATGAGCAGTACTTC.

V gene TRBV6-5 combines with J gene TRBJ2-1; D unresolved. TRBJ2-7 explains the end of the DNA better; the J call may be wrong. This CDR3 region has 17 residues. Germline assignment: CDR1 MNHEY and CDR2 SVGAGI. CDR3 loop: CASSPTFNSPSSYEQYF. CDR3 in DNA: TGTGCCAGCAGTCCCACCTTTAATAGCCCAAGCTCCTACGAGCAGTACTTC.

This clonotype is medium-sized by share. This chain uses TRBV7-9 with TRBJ2-1, with 9 bases lining up with TRBD2. Per germline, CDR1 SEHNR and CDR2 FQNEAQ (reference sequence). This CDR3 has 17 amino acids. The V segment lost 1 base and the J segment 1 base; nucleotides outside the gene matches: 5. The CDR3 DNA reads TGTGCCAGCAGCTTAGGGTGGACTAGCGATTCCTACAATGAGCAGTTCTTC. Encoded protein: CASSLGWTSDSYNEQFF. The whole variable domain, remainder taken from reference TRBV7-9 and TRBJ2-1, is DTGVSQNPRHKITKRGQNVTFRCDPISEHNRLYWYRQTLGQGPEFLTYFQNEAQLEKSRLLSDRFSAERPKGSFSTLEIQRTEQGDSAMYLCASSLGWTSDSYNEQFFGPGTRLTVL.

V usage is TRBV24-1 and J usage is TRBJ2-1; 7 positions agree with TRBD2. Trimming took 1 base from V and 7 from J; bases not matched to a gene: 6. Looked up from germline, CDR1 is KGHDR and CDR2 is SFDVKD. This CDR3 has 15 residues. The CDR3 bases are TGTGCCACCAGTGATTTTGGCGGGAGTGCAAATGAGCAGTTCTTC. This encodes CATSDFGGSANEQFF.